Shown below are 27 T cell receptor beta chains from a single sample sequenced in a study of spatial heterogeneity in lung cancer (dated by TCRdb to about 2019). The research as a whole found: The number of expanded intratumoral alpha and beta TCRs correlated with the tumor nonsynonymous mutation count.

The sample's time point label is to be understood as: sample taken at primary tumor resection. Libraries were prepared through 5' RACE. Sequencing was carried out with a NextSeq 500. Starting from the raw public reads, TCRdb applied fastp trimming at Q25, assembled clones with MiXCR and retained in-frame beta chains. Identical CDR3 protein sequences are pooled into one entry, listed with their most common genes and DNA. Recorded for this sample are 15,000 to 20,000 distinct CDR3 sequences; more than 6.5% of them occurred a single time. 20% to 25% of the sample is held by the ten biggest clonotypes. Antigen specificity for these receptors is unknown. The sequences come from lung tumor tissue, collected at surgery. The receptors derive from a female donor with early-stage non-small cell lung cancer.

This clonotype has ten or more counts. CDR3 loop: CASSLNLADQETQYF. The DNA of the CDR3 is TGCGCCAGCAGCTTAAACCTAGCGGACCAAGAGACCCAGTACTTC. V is TRBV5-1 and J is TRBJ2-5; the match to TRBD2 covers 7 bases. The CDR3 length is 15 residues. The germline gives CDR1 SGHRS, CDR2 YFSETQ. Germline trimming cut 2 bases from V and 0 bases from J; bases unmatched to any gene: 4.

Many counts were recorded for this clonotype. The gene calls are TRBV29-1 and TRBJ1-1, with D possibly being TRBD1 (5 bases). V lost 3 bases and J lost 3, with 14 bases in between. The CDR3 covers 14 residues. CDR1 and CDR2 from the germline V gene are SQVTM and ANQGSEA. The CDR3 coding sequence is TGCAGCGTTGATGGGGCCTCAAAGGACACTGAAGCTTTCTTT. Residues: CSVDGASKDTEAFF.

This clonotype was detected a few times. V gene TRBV7-3 combines with J gene TRBJ2-3; D may be TRBD1 (6 bases). The CDR3 spans 14 residues. Per germline, CDR1 SGHTA and CDR2 FQGTGA. V gave up 1 base and J gave up 5 bases, with 10 bases separating them. The CDR3 reads CASSLSTGRDTQYF. The CDR3, as DNA: TGTGCCAGCAGCTTAAGTACAGGGAGAGATACGCAGTATTTT. The complete variable domain, with remaining parts taken from reference TRBV7-3 and TRBJ2-3, reads GAGVSQTPSNKVTEKGKYVELRCDPISGHTALYWYRQSLGQGPEFLIYFQGTGAADDSGLPNDRFFAVRPEGSVSTLKIQRTERGDSAVYLCASSLSTGRDTQYFGPGTRLTVL.

This clonotype came up many times. V gene TRBV12-3 or TRBV12-4 combines with J gene TRBJ2-3; 10 bases agree with TRBD1. J gave up 4 bases and V 4 bases, and 8 bases lay outside the gene matches. This CDR3 spans 16 amino acids. The chain's CDR3 is CASSYPSGQGPDTQYF. For the CDR3, the DNA is TGTGCCAGCAGTTACCCCTCGGGACAGGGGCCAGATACGCAGTATTTT.

This clonotype was observed a few times. The CDR3, as DNA: TGCGCCAGCAGCCCCGGAGGTGGATTCGGTGTGGAGACCCAGTACTTC. It encodes CASSPGGGFGVETQYF. The chain uses TRBV4-1 and TRBJ2-5, with D possibly matching TRBD2 (5 bases). Between the trimmed V and J ends, which lost 4 bases and 5 bases, there was a span of 20 bases. Per germline, CDR1 MGHRA and CDR2 YSYEKL. CDR3 length: 16 residues.

In this sample, this clonotype turned up many times. J is TRBJ2-2 and V is TRBV7-9, with TRBD2 identical over 7 bases. The CDR3 runs 19 residues. The V segment lost 3 bases and the J segment 0 bases; nucleotides outside the gene matches: 13. Germline-derived CDR1 and CDR2 are SEHNR and FQNEAQ (reference sequence). The CDR3 loop is CASSFSGVGFGANTGELFF. DNA of the CDR3: TGTGCCAGCAGCTTCAGCGGGGTCGGGTTCGGAGCGAACACCGGGGAGCTGTTTTTT.

This clonotype was found many times. The CDR3 nucleotides are TGTGCCAGCAGTTACTCGGACAACTACGAGCAGTACTTC. This sequence encodes CASSYSDNYEQYF. This chain uses TRBV6-6 with TRBJ2-7, with a weak D call TRBD1 (5 bases). V dropped 0 bases and J dropped 3 bases, with 6 bases sitting between them. The CDR3 totals 13 residues. The germline gives CDR1 MNHNY, CDR2 SVGAGI (reference sequence).

This clonotype was counted many times. Here the CDR3 reads CAWRRDRGVNTEAFF. Here the CDR3 DNA reads TGTGCCTGGCGCCGGGACAGGGGGGTGAACACTGAAGCTTTCTTT. This chain connects TRBV30 to TRBJ1-1, with TRBD1 identical over 11 bases. With 5 bases clipped from V and 0 bases from J, the junction kept 5 bases outside the gene matches. The CDR3 covers 15 residues. Germline loops: CDR1 GTSNPN, CDR2 SVGIG (reference sequence).

By its share, this clonotype is medium-sized (0.01 to 0.1%). The V and J genes are TRBV7-6 and TRBJ2-3; 7 bases fit TRBD2. This CDR3 has 14 amino acids. Germline V CDR1 and CDR2: SGHVS, FNYEAQ. After removal of 3 bases from V and 2 bases from J, the junction contained 2 bases not matched to a gene. The CDR3 spells CASSLTSNTDTQYF. In nucleotides, the CDR3 is TGTGCCAGCAGCTTGACTAGCAACACAGATACGCAGTATTTT.

This clonotype occurred many times. The genes are TRBV4-2 and TRBJ2-1, with TRBD2 matching 11 bases. Germline CDR1 is LGHNA and CDR2 is YNFKEQ. The V segment lost 0 bases and the J segment 6 bases; nucleotides outside the gene matches: 4. The length of the CDR3 is 16 residues. The CDR3: CASSQDVTSGANEQFF. In DNA form, the CDR3 reads TGTGCCAGCAGCCAAGACGTGACTAGCGGGGCCAATGAGCAGTTCTTC.

Ten or more counts support this clonotype. This CDR3 reads CASWTSGSSYEQYF. The DNA for the CDR3 is TGTGCCAGCTGGACTAGCGGGTCCTCCTACGAGCAGTACTTC. V and J are TRBV6-1 and TRBJ2-7; 11 nucleotides line up with TRBD2. The length of the CDR3 is 14 residues. V lost 8 bases, J lost 0 bases, and 3 bases stayed unmatched. CDR1 is MNHNS and CDR2 is SASEGT in the germline V gene.

This clonotype has just a few counts. The rearrangement links TRBV20-1 to TRBJ1-1, with D possibly being TRBD1 (5 bases). Trimming stripped 5 bases from V and 1 base from J, with 11 bases between. Germline assignment: CDR1 DFQATT and CDR2 SNEGSKA (reference sequence). The CDR3 totals 13 residues. CDR3 region: CSAWGEANTEAFF. CDR3 coding DNA: TGCAGTGCTTGGGGGGAGGCGAACACTGAAGCTTTCTTT.

The sample holds many counts of this clonotype. The chain recombines TRBV12-3 or TRBV12-4 with TRBJ2-2; D is undetermined. CDR3 length: 13 residues. The V end lost 2 bases, the J end lost 6 bases, and 7 bases lay between the germline ends. The CDR3 loop reads CASSLSVPGELFF. CDR3 bases: TGTGCCAGCAGTTTAAGCGTCCCCGGGGAGCTGTTTTTT.

This clonotype showed up many times. The chain joins TRBV29-1 to TRBJ1-2; 7 nucleotides line up with TRBD1. The CDR3 is 11 residues long. Germline CDR1 is SQVTM and CDR2 is ANQGSEA. CDR3 amino acids: CSGGGFDGYTF. The CDR3 DNA sequence: TGCAGTGGAGGGGGCTTTGATGGCTACACCTTC.

Many counts were recorded for this clonotype. The J gene is TRBJ2-6, the V gene TRBV27; D call uncertain. The germline V and J ends were trimmed by 4 bases and 0 bases, with 7 bases remaining between them. Germline-derived CDR1 and CDR2 are MNHEY and SMNVEV (reference sequence). This CDR3 is 15 amino acids long. CDR3: CASSSHSSGANVLTF. The CDR3 region has the DNA TGTGCCAGCAGTTCACACTCCTCTGGGGCCAACGTCCTGACTTTC.

In its sample, this clonotype was seen many times. The chain carries TRBV28 and TRBJ2-1; a weak D match, TRBD2 (7 bases). The germline V and J ends were trimmed by 3 bases and 6 bases, with 18 bases remaining between them. The V gene's germline CDR1 is MDHEN and CDR2 SYDVKM. This CDR3 spans 16 amino acids. The CDR3 protein is CASSFHGPGGLNEQFF. The CDR3 DNA follows: TGTGCCAGCAGTTTTCATGGTCCCGGGGGGCTCAATGAGCAGTTCTTC.

This clonotype has at least ten counts. This chain's CDR3 is CASSREGRQPQHF. CDR3 bases: TGTGCCAGCAGTAGAGAGGGACGGCAGCCCCAGCATTTT. The chain recombines TRBV27 with TRBJ1-5, with D possibly being TRBD1 (5 bases). This CDR3 has 13 residues. The ends were cut back, 5 bases at V and 7 bases at J, with 12 bases in the middle. Germline V gene sequence: CDR1 MNHEY, CDR2 SMNVEV (reference sequence).

This clonotype was observed at least ten times. This chain links TRBV5-4 with TRBJ2-7, with TRBD1 matching 9 bases. Trimming at V came to 3 bases and at J to 6 bases, leaving 7 bases not matched to a gene. Germline assignment: CDR1 SGHNT and CDR2 YYREEE (reference sequence). There are 14 residues in the CDR3. CDR3 protein: CASSSQDRGGEQYF. The DNA of the CDR3 is TGTGCCAGCAGCTCCCAGGACAGGGGTGGCGAGCAGTACTTC.

V is TRBV7-9 and J is TRBJ1-4, with a weak D call TRBD1 (5 bases). V was cut by 5 bases and J by 4 bases, with 8 bases left in between. The CDR3 has 13 residues. CDR1 is SEHNR and CDR2 is FQNEAQ in the germline V gene (reference sequence). The CDR3 here is CASSQGDNEKLFF. The CDR3 DNA sequence: TGTGCCAGCAGCCAAGGGGATAATGAAAAACTGTTTTTT.

This clonotype was picked up many times. The rearrangement joins TRBV3-1 to TRBJ2-5, with 11 bases fitting TRBD2. J gave up 7 bases and V 5 bases, and 9 bases lay outside the gene matches. In germline, CDR1 is LGHDT, CDR2 YNNKEL (reference sequence). The CDR3 runs to 15 residues. CDR3 DNA: TGTGCCAGCAGCAACATAGCGGGGGGGTCTGGGACCCAGTACTTC. Translating gives CASSNIAGGSGTQYF.

This clonotype is termed medium-sized. This chain connects TRBV7-2 to TRBJ2-7; D possibly uses TRBD1 or TRBD2 (5 bases each). Per germline, CDR1 SGHTA and CDR2 FQGNSA. Trimming took 3 bases from V and 3 from J, leaving 18 bases between them. There are 16 residues in the CDR3. The CDR3 here is CASSFVRGTPNYEQYF. The CDR3 DNA follows: TGTGCCAGCAGCTTCGTAAGAGGGACCCCCAACTACGAGCAGTACTTC.

This clonotype has a count of ten or more. The chain is built from TRBV9 and TRBJ2-1; D unresolved. CDR1 and CDR2 (germline): SGDLS, YYNGEE. There are 12 residues in the CDR3. V gave up 3 bases and J gave up 5 bases, with 6 bases separating them. The CDR3 here is CASSAFDNEQFF. The CDR3, as DNA: TGTGCCAGCAGCGCCTTTGACAATGAGCAGTTCTTC.

This clonotype was detected many times. The gene calls are TRBV3-1 and TRBJ2-3; D remains ambiguous. Germline CDR1 reads LGHDT; CDR2 reads YNNKEL (reference sequence). This CDR3 spans 12 amino acids. The V gene lost 4 bases and the J gene lost 5 bases, with 7 bases spanning the gap. In DNA, the CDR3 is TGTGCCAGCAGCCTCGACTTAGATACGCAGTATTTT. It specifies CASSLDLDTQYF.

The sample holds many counts of this clonotype. The rearrangement uses TRBV5-1 and TRBJ1-4; 11 bases line up with TRBD1. The trim removed 4 bases at V and 3 bases at J, leaving 5 bases unmatched. CDR3 size: 16 residues. Germline lookup yields CDR1 SGHRS and CDR2 YFSETQ. The CDR3 DNA is TGCGCCAGCAGCAGGACAGGGGGCGCGGCTAATGAAAAACTGTTTTTT. Its protein product is CASSRTGGAANEKLFF.

This clonotype was observed many times. The DNA for the CDR3 is TGTGCCAGCAGCCAAGTGTCCCGAGAGACCCAGTACTTC. Protein: CASSQVSRETQYF. This rearrangement joins TRBV3-1 to TRBJ2-5; D unresolved. There are 13 residues in the CDR3. Between the trimmed V and J ends, which lost 1 base and 4 bases, there was a span of 7 bases. Germline V gene data show CDR1 as LGHDT and CDR2 as YNNKEL (reference sequence).

The rearrangement uses TRBV18 and TRBJ1-4; D perhaps matches TRBD1 (6 bases). V was trimmed by 0 bases and J by 7 bases, leaving 15 bases between them. This CDR3 region has 16 residues. Per the germline V gene, CDR1 is KGHSH and CDR2 is LQKENI. The CDR3 DNA follows: TGTGCCAGCTCACCACCGGAGACAGGCGTTGGTGAAAAACTGTTTTTT. Protein sequence: CASSPPETGVGEKLFF.

The DNA for the CDR3 is TGTGCCAGCAGCTTCCCCCCGCTATATGGCTACACCTTC. Protein: CASSFPPLYGYTF. V and J are TRBV7-8 and TRBJ1-2; D remains unclear. Germline V lookup: CDR1 SGHVS, CDR2 FQNEAQ. Trimming took off 3 bases at V and 5 bases at J, with 10 bases between the two ends. CDR3 size: 13 residues.